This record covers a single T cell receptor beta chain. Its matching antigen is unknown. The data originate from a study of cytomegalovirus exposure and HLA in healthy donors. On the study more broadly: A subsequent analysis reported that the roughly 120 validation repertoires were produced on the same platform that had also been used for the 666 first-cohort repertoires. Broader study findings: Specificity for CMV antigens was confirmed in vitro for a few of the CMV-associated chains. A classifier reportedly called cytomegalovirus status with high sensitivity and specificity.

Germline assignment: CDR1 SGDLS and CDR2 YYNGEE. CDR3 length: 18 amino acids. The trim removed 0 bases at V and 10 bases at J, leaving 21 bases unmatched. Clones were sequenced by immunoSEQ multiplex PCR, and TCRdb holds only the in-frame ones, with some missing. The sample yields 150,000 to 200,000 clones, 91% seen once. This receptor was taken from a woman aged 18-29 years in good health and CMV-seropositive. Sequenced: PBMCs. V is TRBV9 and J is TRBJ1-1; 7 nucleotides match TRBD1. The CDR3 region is CASSVATRATPGTAGAFF. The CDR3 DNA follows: TGTGCCAGCAGCGTAGCTACGAGGGCGACCCCGGGGACAGCTGGAGCTTTCTTT.